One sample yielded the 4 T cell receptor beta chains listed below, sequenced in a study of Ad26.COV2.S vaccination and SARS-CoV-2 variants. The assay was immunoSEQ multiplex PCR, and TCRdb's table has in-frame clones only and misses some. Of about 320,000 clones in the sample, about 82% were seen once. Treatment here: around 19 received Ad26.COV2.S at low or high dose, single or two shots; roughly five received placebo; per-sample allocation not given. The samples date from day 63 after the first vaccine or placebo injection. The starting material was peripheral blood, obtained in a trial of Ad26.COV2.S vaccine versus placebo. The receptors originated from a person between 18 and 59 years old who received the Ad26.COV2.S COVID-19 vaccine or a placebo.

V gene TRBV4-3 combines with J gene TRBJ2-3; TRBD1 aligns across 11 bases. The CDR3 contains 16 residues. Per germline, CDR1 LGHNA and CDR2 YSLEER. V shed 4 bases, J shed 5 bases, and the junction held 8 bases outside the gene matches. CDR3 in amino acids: CASSLTGTGGGDTQYF. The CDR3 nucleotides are TGCGCCAGCAGCCTAACCGGGACAGGGGGGGGAGATACGCAGTATTTT.

CDR3 region: CATQKGRGGYTF. The CDR3, as DNA: TGTGCCACCCAAAAGGGGCGAGGGGGCTACACCTTC. The chain carries TRBV25-1 and TRBJ1-2, with D possibly matching TRBD1 (5 bases). The CDR3 is made up of 12 amino acids. Germline V gene lookup returns CDR1 MGHDK and CDR2 SYGVNS. The ends were cut back, 10 bases at V and 8 bases at J, with 17 bases in the middle.

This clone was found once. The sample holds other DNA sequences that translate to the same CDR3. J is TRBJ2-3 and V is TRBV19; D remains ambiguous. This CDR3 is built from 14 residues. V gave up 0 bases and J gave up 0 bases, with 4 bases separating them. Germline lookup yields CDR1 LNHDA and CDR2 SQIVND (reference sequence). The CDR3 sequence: CASSIDSSTDTQYF. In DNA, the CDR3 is TGTGCCAGTAGTATAGACTCTAGCACAGATACGCAGTATTTT.

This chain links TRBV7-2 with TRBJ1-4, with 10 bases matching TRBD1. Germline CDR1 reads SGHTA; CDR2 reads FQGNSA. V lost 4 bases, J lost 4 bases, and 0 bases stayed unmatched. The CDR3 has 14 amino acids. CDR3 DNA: TGTGCCAGCAGCTGGGACAGGGGTAATGAAAAACTGTTTTTT. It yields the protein CASSWDRGNEKLFF.